The text below deals with one T cell receptor beta chain. Only a few counts were recorded for this clonotype. Its specific antigen is unknown. No much larger clone exists at a distance of one base, and base qualities are not known. Receptor amplification or capture employed 5' RACE. The listed sequencing device is NextSeq 500. In the TCR library protocol, unique molecular identifiers were attached to individual cDNA molecules to correct for PCR bias and sequencing error. Both TCR alpha and beta chains were sequenced, and tight co-correlation was observed between alpha and beta sequence abundances in each sample. Per the authors' processing: Decombinator V4 was used to annotate the V gene, J gene and CDR3 of the TCR sequences. TCRs were defined as expanded if a significant change between any two time points was detected under a Poisson model with p below 0.0001. TCR abundances were normalised to the total number of TCRs sequenced per sample and were expressed as counts per million. MAIT TCRs were defined by TRAV1-2 paired with TRAJ12, TRAJ20 or TRAJ33, and iNKT TCRs by TRAV10 paired with TRAJ18. A search of VDJdb, accessed on 1 November 2021, was run for TCRs annotated to CMV, EBV and SARS-CoV-2, with TCRs annotated for multiple antigens excluded. TCRdb applied fastp at Q25 and MiXCR to the public reads, then kept only in-frame beta chains. For every CDR3 protein sequence, its rows merge into one entry that carries the most common genes and DNA. The V and J calls come from TCRdb's annotation, not from the publication. The sample data list about 60,000 distinct CDR3 sequences, and around 21% of these were observed just once. Approximately 17% of the sample is taken by the ten largest.

A case-control design nested within a healthcare worker cohort in London, UK, was used, with weekly nasopharyngeal swab PCR tests and blood sampling performed. Healthcare workers were recruited between 23 and 31 March 2020, during the week of the UK lockdown, and were followed weekly for up to roughly 16 weeks. These data come from a study of early T cells in non-severe SARS-CoV-2 infection (dated by TCRdb to the early 2020s). As for the study more broadly: Bulk RNA from unsorted whole blood was used for TCR sequencing, so alpha and beta chains could not be paired. On the study overall, not on this receptor specifically: VDJdb matching was skewed toward anti-spike CD8 responses and likely underestimated virus-specific expansions by missing private and CD4 specificities.

The germline V gene (reference sequence) provides CDR1 LGHDT and CDR2 YNNKEL. The CDR3 contains 13 residues, cysteine and phenylalanine counted. Just the 39-base CDR3 DNA is kept, in frame starting at base 1. The V end loses 1 base and the J end loses 4 bases, and a stretch of 7 bases separates them. Sample: whole blood, taken at baseline. The receptor comes from an adult who was a healthcare worker with PCR-confirmed SARS-CoV-2 infection or an uninfected control (not recorded which). Rearrangement joined TRBV3-1 to TRBJ1-1, with an unclear D gene assignment. The nucleotide sequence is TGTGCCAGCAGCCAAGGGGGTAGCACTGAAGCTTTCTTT. It encodes CASSQGGSTEAFF.